This T cell receptor (beta chain) was sequenced in a study of naive and memory T cell subsets. The beta constant-region primer was an equimolar mix of two oligonucleotides covering TRBC1 and TRBC2. TCRdb independently ran MiXCR on the UMI-ligation and nested PCR reads; one entry per CDR3 protein. The sample includes more than 35,000 distinct CDR3 sequences, about an eighth seen only once; the top ten take 20% to 25%. Study observations and caveats: Naive and memory repertoire findings lacked a ground truth for validation. In naive cells, over 95% of TCR sequences were seen only once.

Worth noting for this clonotype: Its antigen is still unknown.

This CDR3 has 13 amino acids. Germline V gives CDR1 SQVTM, CDR2 ANQGSEA. This sequence was found in a human donor in good health. Sequencing was performed on effector memory CD4+ T cells from blood. This sample's subset: effector memory, CD45RA- CD27-. V is TRBV29-1 and J is TRBJ2-5; D perhaps matches TRBD2 (6 bases). As DNA, the CDR3 is TGCACCGCTAGCTGGGGTCGGGGGGAGACCCAGTACTTC. It translates to CTASWGRGETQYF.